The present entry profiles one T cell receptor (beta chain) with its context. What it binds is not known. One entry per CDR3 protein, called by TCRdb with MiXCR from the RT-PCR reads. The data hold about 630 distinct CDR3 sequences, with roughly 80% observed a single time. Germline assignment: CDR1 MDHEN and CDR2 SYDVKM. V was trimmed by 2 bases and J by 3 bases, leaving 6 bases between them. The CDR3 runs 13 residues. The data belong to a study of yellow fever vaccine responses in identical twins. General study results and limits: On the reported evidence, twins' vaccine T cell responses seemed partly convergent and partly personalized.

The genes are TRBV28 and TRBJ2-3; D gene unclear. The specimen was T cells from blood (PBMCs), unsorted or a sorted subset (not recorded which), collected before or after yellow fever vaccination (not recorded which). This receptor was obtained from a female donor who received the yellow fever vaccine. Here the CDR3 DNA reads TGTGCCAGCAGTTTACCCCTGACAGATACGCAGTATTTT. It encodes CASSLPLTDTQYF. Full variable domain (rest looked up from reference TRBV28 and TRBJ2-3): DVKVTQSSRYLVKRTGEKVFLECVQDMDHENMFWYRQDPGLGLRLIYFSYDVKMKEKGDIPEGYSVSREKKERFSLILESASTNQTSMYLCASSLPLTDTQYFGPGTRLTVL.